Below are 3 T cell receptor beta chains sequenced from a single sample in a study of blood T cell repertoires in COVID-19. TCRdb keeps only in-frame clones here, not all; method: immunoSEQ multiplex PCR. This repertoire shows 200,000 to 250,000 clones, around 80% found once; its top ten account for around 3.6%. Sequenced material: peripheral blood. The receptors derive from a woman between 40 and 50 years old with active or convalescent COVID-19.

DNA for the CDR3: TGCGCCAGCTCAAGGGAGGGGCAAGATTCACCCCTCCACTTT. Amino acid sequence: CASSREGQDSPLHF. The rearrangement uses TRBV5-1 and TRBJ1-6; possibly TRBD1 for D (5 bases). This CDR3 contains 14 residues. CDR1 SGHRS and CDR2 YFSETQ come from the germline V gene. Trimming left V 7 bases short and J 8 bases short, with 16 bases between.

This clone has more than one count but fewer than ten. The CDR3 DNA follows: TGCGCCAGCAGCCAAGGAAGCGACAGCTGGAGTCAGCCCCAGCATTTT. As protein: CASSQGSDSWSQPQHF. The chain uses TRBV4-1 and TRBJ1-5, with D possibly TRBD1 on 5 matching bases. The CDR3 extends over 16 amino acids. V was cut by 1 base and J by 6 bases, with 16 bases left in between. Germline V CDR1 and CDR2: MGHRA, YSYEKL.

The rearrangement uses TRBV11-2 and TRBJ2-6; TRBD1 aligns across 7 bases. Trimming removed 5 bases from V and 4 bases from J; junction bases left unmatched: 5. CDR1 and CDR2 from the germline V gene are SGHAT and FQNNGV. This CDR3 contains 15 residues. CDR3 residues: CASSLDRAGANVLTF. CDR3 nucleotide sequence: TGTGCCAGCAGCCTCGACAGGGCCGGGGCCAACGTCCTGACTTTC.